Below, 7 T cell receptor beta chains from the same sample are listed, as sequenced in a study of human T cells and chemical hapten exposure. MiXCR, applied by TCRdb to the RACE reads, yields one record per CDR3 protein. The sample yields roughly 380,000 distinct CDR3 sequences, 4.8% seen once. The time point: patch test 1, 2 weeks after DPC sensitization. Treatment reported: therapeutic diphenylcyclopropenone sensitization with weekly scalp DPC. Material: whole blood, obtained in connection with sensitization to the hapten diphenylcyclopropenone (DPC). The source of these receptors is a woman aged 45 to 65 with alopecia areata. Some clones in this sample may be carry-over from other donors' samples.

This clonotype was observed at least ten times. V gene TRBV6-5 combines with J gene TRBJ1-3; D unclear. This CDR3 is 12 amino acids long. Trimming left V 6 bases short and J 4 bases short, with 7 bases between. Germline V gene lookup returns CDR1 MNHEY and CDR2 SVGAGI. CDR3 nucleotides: TGTGCCAGCAGGGGTCCGGGAAACACCATATATTTT. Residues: CASRGPGNTIYF.

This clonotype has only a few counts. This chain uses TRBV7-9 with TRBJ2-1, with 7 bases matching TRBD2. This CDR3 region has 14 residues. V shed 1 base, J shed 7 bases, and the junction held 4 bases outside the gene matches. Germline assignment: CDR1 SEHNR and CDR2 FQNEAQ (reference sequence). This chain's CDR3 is CASSLEAGVNEQFF. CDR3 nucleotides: TGTGCCAGCAGCTTAGAGGCGGGAGTAAATGAGCAGTTCTTC.

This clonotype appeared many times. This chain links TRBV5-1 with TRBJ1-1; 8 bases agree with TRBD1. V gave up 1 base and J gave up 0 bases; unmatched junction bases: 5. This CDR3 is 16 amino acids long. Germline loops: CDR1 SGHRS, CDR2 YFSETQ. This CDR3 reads CASSLRTGSLNTEAFF. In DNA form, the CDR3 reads TGCGCCAGCAGCTTGCGGACAGGGTCCCTGAACACTGAAGCTTTCTTT.

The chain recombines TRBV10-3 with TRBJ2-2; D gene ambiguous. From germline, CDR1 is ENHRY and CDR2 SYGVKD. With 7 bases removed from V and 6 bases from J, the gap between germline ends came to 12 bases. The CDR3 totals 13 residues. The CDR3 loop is CAITSSPPGELFF. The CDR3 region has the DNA TGTGCCATCACCTCCAGCCCCCCCGGGGAGCTGTTTTTT.

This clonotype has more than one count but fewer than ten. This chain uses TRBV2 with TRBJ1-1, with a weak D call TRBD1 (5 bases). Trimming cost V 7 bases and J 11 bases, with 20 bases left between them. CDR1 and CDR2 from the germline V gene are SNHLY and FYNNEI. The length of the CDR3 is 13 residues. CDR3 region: CASTALVGVGAFF. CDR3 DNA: TGTGCCAGCACTGCTTTGGTAGGGGTCGGTGCTTTCTTT.

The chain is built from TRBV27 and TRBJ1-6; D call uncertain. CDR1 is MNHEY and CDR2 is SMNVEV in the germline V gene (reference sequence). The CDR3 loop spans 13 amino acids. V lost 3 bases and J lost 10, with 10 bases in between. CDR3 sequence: CASSLDPTSPLHF. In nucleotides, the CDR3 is TGTGCCAGCAGTTTGGATCCCACCTCACCCCTCCACTTT.

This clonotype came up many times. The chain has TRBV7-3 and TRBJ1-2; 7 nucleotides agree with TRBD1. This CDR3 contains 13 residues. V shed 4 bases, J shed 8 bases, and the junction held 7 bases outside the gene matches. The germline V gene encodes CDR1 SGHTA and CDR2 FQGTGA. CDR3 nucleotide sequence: TGTGCCAGCAGCTCCGACAGGGCGGGGGGCTACACCTTC. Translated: CASSSDRAGGYTF.